These 19 T cell receptor beta chains came from one sample sequenced in a study of blood T cell repertoires in COVID-19. Using immunoSEQ multiplex PCR, the repertoire was profiled, and TCRdb retains in-frame clones only, with some absent. The sample records around 130,000 clones, about 81% being singletons. The sequenced sample was PBMCs or T cells enriched from blood (not recorded which). These receptors were collected from a man aged 35 to 55 with acute COVID-19.

The rearrangement joins TRBV5-6 to TRBJ1-3; no clear D gene. Germline assignment: CDR1 SGHDT and CDR2 YYEEEE. The CDR3 has 14 amino acids. Deletions cut 1 base from V and 0 bases from J, with 5 bases between. CDR3 DNA: TGTGCCAGCAGCTTGCCCAGCTCTGGAAACACCATATATTTT. Amino acid sequence: CASSLPSSGNTIYF.

This chain links TRBV3-1 (or the pseudogene TRBV3-2) with TRBJ2-1, with D tentatively TRBD2 (6 bases). Per germline, CDR1 LGHDT and CDR2 YNNKEL (reference sequence). Deletions cut 0 bases from V and 14 bases from J, with 17 bases between. The CDR3 consists of 14 residues. The DNA for the CDR3 is TGTGCCAGCAGCCAAGATAGTACCCCGGGGGAAAAGTTCTTC. It codes for CASSQDSTPGEKFF.

This chain joins TRBV6-2 or TRBV6-3 and TRBJ2-5, with D tentatively TRBD2 (6 bases). The CDR3 totals 13 residues. The germline V gene has CDR1 MNHEY and CDR2 SVGEGT. The V end was cut by 0 bases, the J end by 5 bases, with 7 bases between. CDR3 region: CASSYSGRETQYF. CDR3 DNA sequence: TGTGCCAGCAGTTACTCAGGGAGGGAGACCCAGTACTTC.

The rearrangement links TRBV5-6 to TRBJ2-1, with unresolved D. The CDR3 loop spans 17 amino acids. CDR1 and CDR2 from the germline V gene are SGHDT and YYEEEE. The V gene lost 4 bases and the J gene lost 4 bases, with 21 bases spanning the gap. The CDR3 DNA follows: TGTGCCAGCAGCCGCCTTGTGACTTCTCCGACTTACAATGAGCAGTTCTTC. Its protein product is CASSRLVTSPTYNEQFF.

CDR3 coding DNA: TGTGCCAGCTCACCCCTCCTGGCGGGGGGCAAGTTCTTC. Its protein product is CASSPLLAGGKFF. The chain links TRBV18 to TRBJ2-1; 8 bases fit TRBD2. V lost 3 bases and J lost 14; bases outside the gene matches: 9. Germline CDR1 and CDR2: KGHSH and LQKENI. The CDR3 covers 13 residues.

This rearrangement joins TRBV3-1 (or the pseudogene TRBV3-2) to TRBJ2-1; D call uncertain. Germline CDR1 reads LGHDT; CDR2 reads YNNKEL (reference sequence). Trimming cost V 1 base and J 7 bases, with 14 bases left between them. The CDR3 has 15 amino acids. In DNA form, the CDR3 reads TGTGCCAGCAGCCAAGGGAAATTTTGGGCGAATGAGCAGTTCTTC. Translation gives CASSQGKFWANEQFF.

The chain joins TRBV29-1 to TRBJ1-3, with no clear D. The germline CDR1 and CDR2 sequences are SQVTM and ANQGSEA. The CDR3 is made up of 16 amino acids. Trimming cost V 0 bases and J 3 bases, with 15 bases left between them. The CDR3 protein is CSVEDWLRGDGNTIYF. The CDR3 DNA reads as TGCAGCGTTGAAGATTGGCTACGCGGTGATGGAAACACCATATATTTT.

This chain links TRBV7-9 with TRBJ2-7; 7 nucleotides line up with TRBD1. This CDR3 has 14 amino acids. Germline V CDR1 and CDR2: SEHNR, FQNEAQ (reference sequence). Trimming cost V 5 bases and J 3 bases; bases outside gene matches: 7. The DNA for the CDR3 is TGTGCCAGCAGCCCACAGGGGCGATACTACGAGCAGTACTTC. Encoded protein: CASSPQGRYYEQYF.

This clone appeared once. The V and J genes are TRBV18 and TRBJ2-1; 9 nucleotides align to TRBD2. In germline, CDR1 is KGHSH, CDR2 LQKENI. Germline trimming cut 3 bases from V and 3 bases from J; bases unmatched to any gene: 3. The CDR3 covers 15 residues. The CDR3 DNA is TGTGCCAGCTCACCCTTAGCGGGGGTCTACAATGAGCAGTTCTTC. Protein sequence: CASSPLAGVYNEQFF.

The chain recombines TRBV7-3 with TRBJ2-3, with D perhaps matching TRBD2 (6 bases). Trimming removed 1 base at V and 0 bases at J, with 26 bases between. The CDR3 is 21 amino acids. The germline gives CDR1 SGHTA, CDR2 FQGTGA. The CDR3 region is CASSLMGRGLTHQYSTDTQYF. CDR3 DNA sequence: TGTGCCAGCAGCTTAATGGGGCGGGGATTGACCCATCAATATAGCACAGATACGCAGTATTTT. Full variable domain (remainder filled in from reference TRBV7-3 and TRBJ2-3): GAGVSQTPSNKVTEKGKYVELRCDPISGHTALYWYRQSLGQGPEFLIYFQGTGAADDSGLPNDRFFAVRPEGSVSTLKIQRTERGDSAVYLCASSLMGRGLTHQYSTDTQYFGPGTRLTVL.

V usage is TRBV7-3 and J usage is TRBJ2-5; 7 bases are shared with TRBD1. The CDR3 is 14 amino acids. V shed 3 bases, J shed 2 bases, and the junction held 3 bases outside the gene matches. From germline, CDR1 is SGHTA and CDR2 FQGTGA. This chain's CDR3 is CASSFSGGQETQYF. DNA for the CDR3: TGTGCCAGCAGCTTCTCAGGGGGACAAGAGACCCAGTACTTC.

V gene TRBV6-5 combines with J gene TRBJ2-3; 9 bases map to TRBD2. The V gene's germline CDR1 is MNHEY and CDR2 SVGAGI. The CDR3 contains 13 residues. Germline trimming cut 8 bases from V and 5 bases from J; bases unmatched to any gene: 5. CDR3 nucleotides: TGTGCCAGCTTAGCGGGGGCGAGAGATACGCAGTATTTT. This encodes CASLAGARDTQYF.

V is TRBV5-4 and J is TRBJ2-7; 9 bases align to TRBD2. Germline CDR1 SGHNT, CDR2 YYREEE (reference sequence). J was trimmed by 1 base and V by 3 bases; bases with no gene match: 2. The CDR3 spans 14 residues. The CDR3 is CASSSGLASYEQYF. The CDR3, as DNA: TGTGCCAGCAGCTCTGGACTAGCGTCCTACGAGCAGTACTTC. Full variable domain (missing parts from reference TRBV5-4 and TRBJ2-7): ETGVTQSPTHLIKTRGQQVTLRCSSQSGHNTVSWYQQALGQGPQFIFQYYREEENGRGNFPPRFSGLQFPNYSSELNVNALELDDSALYLCASSSGLASYEQYFGPGTRLTVT.

The V gene is TRBV2, the J gene TRBJ1-1, with TRBD1 as a possible D gene (5 bases). CDR3 length: 14 residues. V gave up 5 bases and J gave up 3 bases, with 13 bases separating them. Looked up from germline, CDR1 is SNHLY and CDR2 is FYNNEI. CDR3 loop: CASSNQGADTEAFF. In DNA form, the CDR3 reads TGTGCCAGCAGTAATCAGGGTGCGGACACTGAAGCTTTCTTT.

The V and J genes are TRBV6-5 and TRBJ1-1; D not resolved. The length of the CDR3 is 13 residues. Germline CDR1 and CDR2: MNHEY and SVGAGI. V was pared by 8 bases and J by 3 bases, with 13 bases between. CDR3 DNA: TGTGCCAGCGAAACGGAGTCCTACACTGAAGCTTTCTTT. Amino acids: CASETESYTEAFF.

The rearrangement uses TRBV28 and TRBJ1-1; D not certain. The V gene lost 5 bases and the J gene lost 4 bases, with 23 bases spanning the gap. Per the germline V gene, CDR1 is MDHEN and CDR2 is SYDVKM. The CDR3 covers 17 residues. The DNA of the CDR3 is TGTGCCAGCAGTCTGTCCCTAGGTGAGGGAGGAGGCACTGAAGCTTTCTTT. Its protein is CASSLSLGEGGGTEAFF.

The CDR3 DNA is TGTGCCAGCAGTTTACTCTATGGCTACACCTTC. Its translation: CASSLLYGYTF. V is TRBV28 and J is TRBJ1-2; D unclear. V was clipped by 2 bases and J by 4 bases, with 2 bases between them. Germline values: CDR1 MDHEN, CDR2 SYDVKM. The CDR3 length is 11 residues.

The V and J genes are TRBV5-1 and TRBJ1-2; 9 bases are a match to TRBD1. CDR3 size: 14 residues. After removal of 2 bases from V and 8 bases from J, the junction contained 7 bases not matched to a gene. The V gene's germline CDR1 is SGHRS and CDR2 YFSETQ. CDR3 sequence reads: CASSFSDRGRGYTF. The CDR3 nucleotides are TGCGCCAGCAGCTTCTCGGACAGGGGCCGAGGCTACACCTTC.

The chain is built from TRBV7-3 and TRBJ2-1; the match to TRBD2 covers 10 bases. The trim removed 4 bases at V and 8 bases at J, leaving 11 bases unmatched. The CDR3 spans 16 residues. Germline-derived CDR1 and CDR2 are SGHTA and FQGTGA. As DNA, the CDR3 is TGTGCCAGCAGCTCCCAAGCGGGAGGGCCTGTTGATGAGCAGTTCTTC. Translating it yields CASSSQAGGPVDEQFF. Combining the CDR3 with reference TRBV7-3 and TRBJ2-1 gives the whole variable domain GAGVSQTPSNKVTEKGKYVELRCDPISGHTALYWYRQSLGQGPEFLIYFQGTGAADDSGLPNDRFFAVRPEGSVSTLKIQRTERGDSAVYLCASSSQAGGPVDEQFFGPGTRLTVL.